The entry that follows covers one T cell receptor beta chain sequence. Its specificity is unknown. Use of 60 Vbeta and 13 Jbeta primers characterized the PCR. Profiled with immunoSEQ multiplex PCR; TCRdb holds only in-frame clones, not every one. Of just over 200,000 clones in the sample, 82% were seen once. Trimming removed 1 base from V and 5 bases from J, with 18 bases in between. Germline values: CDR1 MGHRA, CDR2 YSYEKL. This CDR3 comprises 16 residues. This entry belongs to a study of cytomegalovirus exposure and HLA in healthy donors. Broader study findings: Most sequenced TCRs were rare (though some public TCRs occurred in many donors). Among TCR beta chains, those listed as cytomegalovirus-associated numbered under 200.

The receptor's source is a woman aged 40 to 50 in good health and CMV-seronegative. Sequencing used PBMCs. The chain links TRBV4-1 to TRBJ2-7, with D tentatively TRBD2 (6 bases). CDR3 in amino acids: CASSQGLGGKGDEQYF. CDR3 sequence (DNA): TGCGCCAGCAGCCAAGGCCTCGGGGGAAAGGGCGACGAGCAGTACTTC.